This T cell receptor beta chain was captured by sequencing in a study of blood T cell repertoires in COVID-19. The wider study: The analysed material was cDNA or gDNA that came from T cells, B-cell-depleted T cells, or PBMCs.

Authors' analysis steps: Reference gene primer amplification in the assay estimated nucleated cell counts. Some clones are missing from TCRdb's copy, which holds only in-frame ones; the method was immunoSEQ multiplex PCR. The V and J calls and clone size are taken from that table; D and trimming were inferred from the DNA. The sample holds some 24,000 clones; roughly 87% are singletons and the top ten take around 9.7%. CDR1 and CDR2 from the germline V gene are MDHEN and SYDVKM. Trimming removed 3 bases from V and 6 bases from J; junction bases left unmatched: 6. The CDR3 extends over 15 amino acids.

Sequenced: peripheral blood. This receptor was identified in a man between 65 and 85 years old with acute or convalescent COVID-19. The gene calls are TRBV28 and TRBJ2-1; 9 bases agree with TRBD2. As DNA, the CDR3 is TGTGCCAGCAGTTTCGTAGCGGGAGTTCTCAATGAGCAGTTCTTC. This codes for CASSFVAGVLNEQFF.